This TCR beta chain was captured in a study of cytomegalovirus exposure and HLA in healthy donors. The germline CDR1 and CDR2 sequences are SGHNT and YYREEE (reference sequence). The CDR3 has 14 amino acids. Primers for the PCR totalled 60 Vbeta and 13 Jbeta. Assay: immunoSEQ multiplex PCR; the TCRdb copy retains only in-frame clones and omits some. The table records approximately 60,000 clones, approximately 80% of them present only once. The chain has TRBV5-4 and TRBJ2-5; 8 nucleotides match TRBD2. The end of the DNA fits TRBJ2-7 better, so the J call may be wrong. The clonotype was recovered from a young man in good health and CMV-seronegative. Sequencing input: PBMCs. This CDR3 is CASSPPGGIYEQYF. The CDR3 bases are TGTGCCAGCAGCCCTCCGGGGGGGATCTACGAGCAGTACTTC.